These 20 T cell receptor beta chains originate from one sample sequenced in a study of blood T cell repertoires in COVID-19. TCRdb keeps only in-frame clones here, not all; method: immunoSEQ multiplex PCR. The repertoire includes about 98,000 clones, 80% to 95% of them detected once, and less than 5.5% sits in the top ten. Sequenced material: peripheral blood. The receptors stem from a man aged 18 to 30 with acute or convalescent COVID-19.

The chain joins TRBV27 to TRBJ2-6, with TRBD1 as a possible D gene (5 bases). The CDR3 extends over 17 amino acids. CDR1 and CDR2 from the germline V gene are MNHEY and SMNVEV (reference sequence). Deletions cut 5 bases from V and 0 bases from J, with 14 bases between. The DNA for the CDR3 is TGTGCCAGCAGTCAGGGAAAACCCCTCTCTGGGGCCAACGTCCTGACTTTC. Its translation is CASSQGKPLSGANVLTF.

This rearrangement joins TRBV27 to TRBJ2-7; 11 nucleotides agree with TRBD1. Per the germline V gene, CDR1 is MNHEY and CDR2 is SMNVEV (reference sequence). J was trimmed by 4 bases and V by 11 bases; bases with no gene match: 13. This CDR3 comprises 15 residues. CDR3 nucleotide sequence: TGTGCCGCCCGTACCGGGACAGGGGGATCGTACGAGCAGTACTTC. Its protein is CAARTGTGGSYEQYF.

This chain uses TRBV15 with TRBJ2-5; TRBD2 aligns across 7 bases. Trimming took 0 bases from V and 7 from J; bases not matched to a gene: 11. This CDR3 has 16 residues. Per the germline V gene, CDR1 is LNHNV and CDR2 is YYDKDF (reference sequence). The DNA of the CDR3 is TGTGCCACCAGCAGAGATGAGTCCGGACTAGTCGGGACCCAGTACTTC. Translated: CATSRDESGLVGTQYF.

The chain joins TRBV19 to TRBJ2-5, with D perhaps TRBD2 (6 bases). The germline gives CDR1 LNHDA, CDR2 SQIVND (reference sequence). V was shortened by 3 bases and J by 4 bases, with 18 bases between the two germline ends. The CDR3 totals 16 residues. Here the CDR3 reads CASSIRGEVGRETQYF. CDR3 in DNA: TGTGCCAGTAGTATTCGAGGGGAGGTAGGTCGAGAGACCCAGTACTTC.

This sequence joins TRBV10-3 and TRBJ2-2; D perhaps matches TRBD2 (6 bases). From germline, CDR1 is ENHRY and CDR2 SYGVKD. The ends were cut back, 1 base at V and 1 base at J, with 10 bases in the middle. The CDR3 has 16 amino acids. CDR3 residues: CAISELRGLNTGELFF. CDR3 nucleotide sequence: TGTGCCATCAGTGAGTTGCGGGGCTTGAACACCGGGGAGCTGTTTTTT.

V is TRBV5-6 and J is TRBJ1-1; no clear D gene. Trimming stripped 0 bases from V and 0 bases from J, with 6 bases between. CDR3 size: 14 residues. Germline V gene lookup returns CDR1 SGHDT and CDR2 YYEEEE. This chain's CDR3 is CASSLEALNTEAFF. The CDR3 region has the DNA TGTGCCAGCAGCTTGGAAGCGTTGAACACTGAAGCTTTCTTT.

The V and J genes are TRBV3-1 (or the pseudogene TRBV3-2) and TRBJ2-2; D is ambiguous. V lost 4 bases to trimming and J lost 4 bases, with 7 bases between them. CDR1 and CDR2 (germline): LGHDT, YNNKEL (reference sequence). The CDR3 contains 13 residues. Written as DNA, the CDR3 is TGTGCCAGCAGCCCCCTAGGCACCGGGGAGCTGTTTTTT. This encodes CASSPLGTGELFF.

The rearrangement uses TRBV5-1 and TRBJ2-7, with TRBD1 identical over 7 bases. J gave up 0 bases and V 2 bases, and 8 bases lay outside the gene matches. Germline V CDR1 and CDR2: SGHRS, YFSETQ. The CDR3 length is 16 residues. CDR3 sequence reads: CASSFLPGTVSYEQYF. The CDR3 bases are TGCGCCAGCAGCTTTCTTCCGGGGACAGTCTCCTACGAGCAGTACTTC. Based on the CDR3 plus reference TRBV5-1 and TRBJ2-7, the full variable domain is KAGVTQTPRYLIKTRGQQVTLSCSPISGHRSVSWYQQTPGQGLQFLFEYFSETQRNKGNFPGRFSGRQFSNSRSEMNVSTLELGDSALYLCASSFLPGTVSYEQYFGPGTRLTVT.

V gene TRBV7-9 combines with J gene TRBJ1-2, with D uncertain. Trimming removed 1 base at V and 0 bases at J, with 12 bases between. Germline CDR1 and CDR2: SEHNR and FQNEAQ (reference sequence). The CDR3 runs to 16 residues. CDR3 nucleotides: TGTGCCAGCAGCTTAGTGCCCCGGGAGACTAACTATGGCTACACCTTC. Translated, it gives CASSLVPRETNYGYTF.

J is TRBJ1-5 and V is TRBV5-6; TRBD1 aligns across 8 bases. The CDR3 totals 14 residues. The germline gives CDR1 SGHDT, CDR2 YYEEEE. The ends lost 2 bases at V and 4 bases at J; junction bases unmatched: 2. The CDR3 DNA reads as TGTGCCAGCAGCTTCCGGGACAGGAATCAGCCCCAGCATTTT. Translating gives CASSFRDRNQPQHF.

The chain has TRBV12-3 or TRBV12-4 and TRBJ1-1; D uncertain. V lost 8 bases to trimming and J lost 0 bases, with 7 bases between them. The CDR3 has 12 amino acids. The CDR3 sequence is CASCALNTEAFF. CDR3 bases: TGTGCCAGCTGCGCTCTGAACACTGAAGCTTTCTTT.

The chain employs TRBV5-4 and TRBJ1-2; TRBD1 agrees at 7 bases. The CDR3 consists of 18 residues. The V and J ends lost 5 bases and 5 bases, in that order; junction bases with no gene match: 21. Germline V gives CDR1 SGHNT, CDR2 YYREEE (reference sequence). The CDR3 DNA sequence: TGTGCCAGCAGAACCGGGGGTAGTGGGACAGCATCCCTTTATGGCTACACCTTC. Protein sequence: CASRTGGSGTASLYGYTF.

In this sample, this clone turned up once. The CDR3 protein is CASSIDGWSDSNEKLFF. Written as DNA, the CDR3 is TGTGCCAGTAGTATAGATGGGTGGAGTGATTCTAATGAAAAACTGTTTTTT. The rearrangement uses TRBV19 and TRBJ1-4, with D hard to call. The germline V gene encodes CDR1 LNHDA and CDR2 SQIVND (reference sequence). Trimming stripped 0 bases from V and 3 bases from J, with 14 bases between. The CDR3 sequence is 17 residues long.

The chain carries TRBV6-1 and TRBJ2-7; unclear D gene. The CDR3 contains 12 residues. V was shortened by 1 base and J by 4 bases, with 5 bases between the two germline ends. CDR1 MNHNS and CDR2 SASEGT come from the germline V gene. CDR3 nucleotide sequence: TGTGCCAGCAGTGAAGTGAGGTACGAGCAGTACTTC. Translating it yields CASSEVRYEQYF.

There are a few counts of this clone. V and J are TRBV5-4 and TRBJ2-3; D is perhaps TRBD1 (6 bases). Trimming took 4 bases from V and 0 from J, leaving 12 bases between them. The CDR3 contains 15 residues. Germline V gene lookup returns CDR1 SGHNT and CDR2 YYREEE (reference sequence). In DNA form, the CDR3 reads TGTGCCAGCAGCCCAGGGGAAACTAGCACAGATACGCAGTATTTT. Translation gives CASSPGETSTDTQYF.

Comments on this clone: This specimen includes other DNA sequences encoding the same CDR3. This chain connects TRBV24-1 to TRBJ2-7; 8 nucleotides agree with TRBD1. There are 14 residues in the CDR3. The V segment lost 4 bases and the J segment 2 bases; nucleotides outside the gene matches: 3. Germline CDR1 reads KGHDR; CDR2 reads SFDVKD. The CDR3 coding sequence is TGTGCCACCAGTGACCCCAGGGGGCCCTACGAGCAGTACTTC. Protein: CATSDPRGPYEQYF.

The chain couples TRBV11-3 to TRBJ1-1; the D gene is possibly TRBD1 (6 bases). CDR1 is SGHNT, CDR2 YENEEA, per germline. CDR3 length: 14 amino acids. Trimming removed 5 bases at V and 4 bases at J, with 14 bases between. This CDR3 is CASSVSQGRTEAFF. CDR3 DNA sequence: TGTGCCAGCAGCGTCTCACAGGGTCGCACTGAAGCTTTCTTT.

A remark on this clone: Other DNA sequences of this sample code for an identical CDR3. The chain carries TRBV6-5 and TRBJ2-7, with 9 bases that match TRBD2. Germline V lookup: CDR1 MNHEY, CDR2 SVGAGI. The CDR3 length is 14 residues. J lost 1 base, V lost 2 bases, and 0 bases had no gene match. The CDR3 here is CASSYLAGSYEQYF. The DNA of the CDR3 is TGTGCCAGCAGTTACCTAGCGGGGTCCTACGAGCAGTACTTC.

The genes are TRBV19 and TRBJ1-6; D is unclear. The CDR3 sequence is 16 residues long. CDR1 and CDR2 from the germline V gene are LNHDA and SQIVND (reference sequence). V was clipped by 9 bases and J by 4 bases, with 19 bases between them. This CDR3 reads CASRLTRIMYNSPLHF. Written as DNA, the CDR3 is TGTGCCAGCCGACTTACACGGATAATGTATAATTCACCCCTCCACTTT.

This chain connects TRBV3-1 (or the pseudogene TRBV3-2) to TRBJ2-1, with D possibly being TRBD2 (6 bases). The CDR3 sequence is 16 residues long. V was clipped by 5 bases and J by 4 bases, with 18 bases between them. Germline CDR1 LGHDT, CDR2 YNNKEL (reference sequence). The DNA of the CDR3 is TGTGCCAGCAGCTTCCCCGGGAGATCCCCTTACAATGAGCAGTTCTTC. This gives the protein CASSFPGRSPYNEQFF.